These T cell receptor beta chains were read from a single sample in a study of control samples from healthy donors and cancer patients. TCRdb's table, derived via immunoSEQ multiplex PCR, lists solely in-frame clones and lacks some. The data contain around 110,000 clones, 80% to 90% of them singletons. Sequenced material: PBMCs. These receptor sequences come from a woman aged 50 to 65 with colorectal cancer. CDR3s include the opening cysteine and the closing phenylalanine or tryptophan. Fields, in order: clone size, V gene, J gene, D gene, CDR3 protein, CDR3 DNA. A D gene is named only where the DNA matches it firmly. Clone size, where shown, is once, few, many, or a class for clones that have expanded.

abundance: NA
v_gene: TRBV3-1/TRBV3-2
j_gene: TRBJ2-1
d_gene: TRBD2
CDR3aa: CASSRTSGNEQFF
CDR3nt: TGTGCCAGCAGCCGGACTAGCGGGAATGAGCAGTTCTTC

abundance: NA
v_gene: TRBV5-1
j_gene: TRBJ1-2
d_gene: NA
CDR3aa: CASSLQNRVSDYGYTF
CDR3nt: TGCGCCAGCAGCTTACAAAACAGGGTGTCCGACTATGGCTACACCTTC

abundance: NA
v_gene: TRBV11-2
j_gene: TRBJ2-5
d_gene: TRBD1
CDR3aa: CASRKKRGQGVPETQYF
CDR3nt: TGTGCCAGCAGAAAAAAACGGGGACAGGGGGTTCCAGAGACCCAGTACTTC

abundance: NA
v_gene: TRBV3-1/TRBV3-2
j_gene: TRBJ1-6
d_gene: NA
CDR3aa: CASSQEPFTYNSPLHF
CDR3nt: TGTGCCAGCAGCCAAGAACCTTTCACCTATAATTCACCCCTCCACTTT

abundance: NA
v_gene: TRBV2
j_gene: TRBJ2-7
d_gene: TRBD2
CDR3aa: CASRDSGRGSSYEQYF
CDR3nt: TGTGCCAGCAGGGACTCGGGGCGGGGGAGCTCCTACGAGCAGTACTTC

abundance: NA
v_gene: TRBV10-3
j_gene: TRBJ2-2
d_gene: TRBD2
CDR3aa: CAIGSSGATGELFF
CDR3nt: TGTGCCATCGGGTCGAGCGGGGCTACCGGGGAGCTGTTTTTT

abundance: NA
v_gene: TRBV7-8
j_gene: TRBJ2-5
d_gene: NA
CDR3aa: CASSPNQETQYF
CDR3nt: TGTGCCAGCAGCCCGAACCAAGAGACCCAGTACTTC

abundance: NA
v_gene: TRBV19
j_gene: TRBJ1-5
d_gene: NA
CDR3aa: CASSIVYLAGTQPQHF
CDR3nt: TGTGCCAGTAGTATAGTCTATTTGGCAGGGACTCAGCCCCAGCATTTT

abundance: NA
v_gene: TRBV7-3
j_gene: TRBJ2-3
d_gene: NA
CDR3aa: CASSWGESTDTQYF
CDR3nt: TGTGCCAGCAGCTGGGGGGAATCGACAGATACGCAGTATTTT

abundance: NA
v_gene: TRBV5-1
j_gene: TRBJ2-7
d_gene: TRBD2
CDR3aa: CASSLAGGRASEQYF
CDR3nt: TGCGCCAGCAGCTTGGCCGGCGGGAGGGCTTCCGAGCAGTACTTC

abundance: NA
v_gene: TRBV19
j_gene: TRBJ2-3
d_gene: TRBD2
CDR3aa: CASSSSTSGGPGDTQYF
CDR3nt: TGTGCCAGTAGTTCTTCGACTAGCGGGGGGCCCGGGGATACGCAGTATTTT

abundance: NA
v_gene: TRBV2
j_gene: TRBJ2-2
d_gene: NA
CDR3aa: CASSESPITGELFF
CDR3nt: TGTGCCAGCAGTGAAAGTCCGATCACCGGGGAGCTGTTTTTT

abundance: NA
v_gene: TRBV5-6
j_gene: TRBJ1-1
d_gene: NA
CDR3aa: CASSLGQAGLFEAFF
CDR3nt: TGTGCCAGCAGCTTGGGACAGGCAGGGCTGTTTGAAGCTTTCTTT

abundance: NA
v_gene: TRBV9
j_gene: TRBJ1-2
d_gene: NA
CDR3aa: CASSPQNPGLEYGYTF
CDR3nt: TGTGCCAGCAGCCCACAGAATCCGGGTCTGGAGTATGGCTACACCTTC

abundance: NA
v_gene: TRBV20-1
j_gene: TRBJ2-3
d_gene: NA
CDR3aa: CSAAPDDTQYF
CDR3nt: TGCAGTGCTGCCCCTGACGATACGCAGTATTTT

abundance: NA
v_gene: TRBV18
j_gene: TRBJ1-1
d_gene: TRBD1
CDR3aa: CASSPGPGRGLLNTEAFF
CDR3nt: TGTGCCAGCTCACCAGGTCCAGGCAGGGGGCTTTTGAACACTGAAGCTTTCTTT

abundance: once
v_gene: TRBV9
j_gene: TRBJ1-1
d_gene: NA
CDR3aa: CASSVGPGGTEAFF
CDR3nt: TGTGCCAGCAGCGTAGGTCCGGGGGGCACTGAAGCTTTCTTT

abundance: NA
v_gene: TRBV2
j_gene: TRBJ2-3
d_gene: NA
CDR3aa: CASSGLGDTQYF
CDR3nt: TGTGCCAGCAGCGGGTTAGGTGATACGCAGTATTTT

abundance: NA
v_gene: TRBV29-1
j_gene: TRBJ1-2
d_gene: NA
CDR3aa: CSVGAGADYGYTF
CDR3nt: TGCAGCGTTGGGGCAGGGGCGGACTATGGCTACACCTTC

abundance: NA
v_gene: TRBV19
j_gene: TRBJ2-7
d_gene: TRBD1
CDR3aa: CASSPGTGSREQYF
CDR3nt: TGTGCCAGTAGCCCAGGGACAGGCAGCAGGGAGCAGTACTTC

abundance: NA
v_gene: TRBV19
j_gene: TRBJ1-2
d_gene: NA
CDR3aa: CASTPVVGGRYYGYTF
CDR3nt: TGTGCCAGTACCCCGGTGGTGGGGGGAAGATACTATGGCTACACCTTC

abundance: NA
v_gene: TRBV9
j_gene: TRBJ1-1
d_gene: NA
CDR3aa: CASKGMNTEAFF
CDR3nt: TGTGCCAGCAAAGGCATGAACACTGAAGCTTTCTTT

abundance: NA
v_gene: TRBV27
j_gene: TRBJ2-2
d_gene: TRBD2
CDR3aa: CASSFGTSGSWANTGELFF
CDR3nt: TGTGCCAGCAGTTTTGGGACTAGCGGGAGTTGGGCGAACACCGGGGAGCTGTTTTTT

abundance: NA
v_gene: TRBV18
j_gene: TRBJ1-4
d_gene: NA
CDR3aa: CASSPLQGNEKLFF
CDR3nt: TGTGCCAGCTCACCATTACAGGGAAATGAAAAACTGTTTTTT

abundance: NA
v_gene: TRBV19
j_gene: TRBJ1-5
d_gene: NA
CDR3aa: CASSIRGDLSGQPQHF
CDR3nt: TGTGCCAGTAGTATAAGAGGGGACCTCAGCGGCCAGCCCCAGCATTTT

abundance: once
v_gene: TRBV7-3
j_gene: TRBJ1-1
d_gene: TRBD1
CDR3aa: CASSLDRATEAFF
CDR3nt: TGTGCCAGCAGCTTAGACAGGGCGACTGAAGCTTTCTTT

abundance: NA
v_gene: TRBV5-4
j_gene: TRBJ1-5
d_gene: NA
CDR3aa: CASSLRPNQPQHF
CDR3nt: TGTGCCAGCAGCTTGCGTCCGAATCAGCCCCAGCATTTT

abundance: NA
v_gene: TRBV30
j_gene: TRBJ1-2
d_gene: NA
CDR3aa: CAWKVAGNYGYTF
CDR3nt: TGTGCCTGGAAGGTGGCCGGGAACTATGGCTACACCTTC

abundance: NA
v_gene: TRBV6-5
j_gene: TRBJ2-7
d_gene: NA
CDR3aa: CASRSATGTYEQYF
CDR3nt: TGTGCCAGCAGGTCAGCTACAGGGACCTACGAGCAGTACTTC

abundance: NA
v_gene: TRBV27
j_gene: TRBJ2-1
d_gene: NA
CDR3aa: CASQNLGVNEQFF
CDR3nt: TGTGCCAGTCAGAACTTAGGAGTAAATGAGCAGTTCTTC

abundance: NA
v_gene: TRBV24-1
j_gene: TRBJ2-5
d_gene: TRBD1
CDR3aa: CATSDLRTGGRETQYF
CDR3nt: TGTGCCACCAGTGATTTGAGGACAGGGGGCAGAGAGACCCAGTACTTC

abundance: NA
v_gene: TRBV30
j_gene: TRBJ1-1
d_gene: NA
CDR3aa: CARDTSNTEAFF
CDR3nt: TGTGCCCGCGACACCTCGAACACTGAAGCTTTCTTT

abundance: NA
v_gene: TRBV5-1
j_gene: TRBJ2-7
d_gene: TRBD2
CDR3aa: CASSLAGRRDHEQYF
CDR3nt: TGCGCCAGCAGCTTGGCCGGGAGGAGGGACCACGAGCAGTACTTC

abundance: NA
v_gene: TRBV2
j_gene: TRBJ1-4
d_gene: NA
CDR3aa: CASKYEGREKLFF
CDR3nt: TGTGCCAGCAAGTATGAGGGCCGTGAAAAACTGTTTTTT

abundance: NA
v_gene: TRBV19
j_gene: TRBJ1-5
d_gene: TRBD1
CDR3aa: CASSPPRQGIGQPQHF
CDR3nt: TGTGCCAGTAGTCCACCCCGACAGGGGATCGGACAGCCCCAGCATTTT